What follows describes a single TCR beta chain. Original methodology: Reference gene primer amplification yielded estimated nucleated cell counts. The assay was immunoSEQ multiplex PCR, and TCRdb's table has in-frame clones only and misses some. That table supplies the V and J calls and clone size; D and trimming were determined from the DNA. The sample lists under 200,000 clones, around three quarters occurring once. The sample is drawn from a study of blood T cell repertoires in COVID-19. Turning to the study itself: Donors in the United States, Italy and Spain gave samples during acute or convalescent COVID-19. In each case, the material was cDNA or gDNA derived from T cells, B-cell-depleted T cells, or PBMCs.

The CDR3 consists of 15 residues. Germline V lookup: CDR1 SGHRS, CDR2 YFSETQ. The ends lost 4 bases at V and 5 bases at J; junction bases unmatched: 11. The clonotype originates from a man in his fifties or sixties with active or convalescent COVID-19. The J gene is TRBJ2-5, the V gene TRBV5-1; 7 nucleotides line up with TRBD2. The sample consisted of peripheral blood. The CDR3 DNA follows: TGCGCCAGCAGCATAGAGCGCCGGGAGGCTGAGACCCAGTACTTC. Amino acids: CASSIERREAETQYF. Full variable domain (missing parts from reference TRBV5-1 and TRBJ2-5): KAGVTQTPRYLIKTRGQQVTLSCSPISGHRSVSWYQQTPGQGLQFLFEYFSETQRNKGNFPGRFSGRQFSNSRSEMNVSTLELGDSALYLCASSIERREAETQYFGPGTRLLVL.